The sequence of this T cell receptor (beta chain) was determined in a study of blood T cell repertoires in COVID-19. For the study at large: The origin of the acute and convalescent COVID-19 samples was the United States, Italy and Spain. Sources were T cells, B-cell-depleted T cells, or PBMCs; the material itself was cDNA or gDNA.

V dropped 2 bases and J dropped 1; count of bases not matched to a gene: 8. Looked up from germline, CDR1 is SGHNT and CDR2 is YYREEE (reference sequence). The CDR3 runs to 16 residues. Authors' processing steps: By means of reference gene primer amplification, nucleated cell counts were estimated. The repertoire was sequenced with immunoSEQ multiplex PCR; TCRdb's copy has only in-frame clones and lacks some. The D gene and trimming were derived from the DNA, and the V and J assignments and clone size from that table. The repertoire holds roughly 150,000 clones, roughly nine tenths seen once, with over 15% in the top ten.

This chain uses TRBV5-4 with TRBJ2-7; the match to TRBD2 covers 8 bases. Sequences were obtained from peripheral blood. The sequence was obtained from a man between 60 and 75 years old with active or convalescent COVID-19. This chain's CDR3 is CASSFSAGTSSYEQYF. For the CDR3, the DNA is TGTGCCAGCAGCTTTTCGGCAGGGACTAGTTCCTACGAGCAGTACTTC.